The clone carrying this T cell receptor (beta chain) was picked up one time. Its antigen is not identified. The Oncomine TCR Beta short-read assay was what sequenced the DNA obtained from cultured CD4+ T cells. Each CDR3 protein gets one entry after TCRdb re-called the PCR reads with MiXCR. The table includes approximately 7,600 distinct CDR3 sequences, about 70% detected once. These data belong to a study of vaccination and CD4 T cells after COVID-19. Study-wide points: Median SARS-CoV-2-reactive clonotype numbers went up from approximately 21 to 38, but not significantly.

Germline assignment: CDR1 KGHDR and CDR2 SFDVKD. The CDR3 runs 14 residues. With 4 bases removed from V and 3 bases from J, the gap between germline ends came to 9 bases. Treatment reported: approximately 10-day PBMC culture with coronavirus spike peptide pools or control peptides (ViraFEST assay). V gene TRBV24-1 combines with J gene TRBJ2-1; D may be TRBD1 (6 bases). The sequence derives from a human donor who had recovered from COVID-19. Material for sequencing was CD4+ T cells from blood, cultured in vitro. As DNA, the CDR3 is TGTGCCACCAGTGAAGCGGACAGCTACAATGAGCAGTTCTTC. Its translation: CATSEADSYNEQFF.